Following are 17 T cell receptor beta chains from one sample sequenced in a study of shared clonotypes between healthy human individuals. Libraries were prepared by immunoSEQ multiplex PCR; TCRdb keeps only in-frame clonotypes and omits some of them. The repertoire holds about 2 million clones, with about 95% as singletons. Naive CD8 cells were CD45RO-negative, positively selected for CCR7, excluding terminally differentiated effector memory CD45RA+ cells. The sequencing sample was made of naive CD8+ T cells sorted from blood. The source of these receptors is a man aged 18 to 35 in good health.

The chain combines TRBV7-9 with TRBJ2-5; 10 bases match TRBD2. Trimming cost V 3 bases and J 4 bases; bases outside gene matches: 5. This CDR3 contains 15 residues. Germline-derived CDR1 and CDR2 are SEHNR and FQNEAQ (reference sequence). The DNA of the CDR3 is TGTGCCAGCAGCTTGTTACTAGCGGGGATAGAGACCCAGTACTTC. Translating it yields CASSLLLAGIETQYF.

V gene TRBV7-8 combines with J gene TRBJ2-7; no firm D call. Germline-derived CDR1 and CDR2 are SGHVS and FQNEAQ. CDR3 length equals 15 residues. Trimming left V 5 bases short and J 1 base short, with 15 bases between. In DNA, the CDR3 is TGTGCCAGCAGCCTCCTCTCGACGGTTTCCTACGAGCAGTACTTC. Translated, it gives CASSLLSTVSYEQYF. Together with reference TRBV7-8 and TRBJ2-7, the CDR3 gives the full variable domain: GAGVSQSPRYKVAKRGQDVALRCDPISGHVSLFWYQQALGQGPEFLTYFQNEAQLDKSGLPSDRFFAERPEGSVSTLKIQRTQQEDSAVYLCASSLLSTVSYEQYFGPGTRLTVT.

This chain joins TRBV5-6 and TRBJ2-3; 7 nucleotides agree with TRBD2. The germline V gene has CDR1 SGHDT and CDR2 YYEEEE. The CDR3 contains 13 residues. Trimming at V came to 1 base and at J to 7 bases, leaving 3 bases not matched to a gene. CDR3 in DNA: TGTGCCAGCAGCTTGAACGGGGGGTATACGCAGTATTTT. It is translated as CASSLNGGYTQYF.

This chain links TRBV29-1 with TRBJ2-5, with D tentatively TRBD1 (6 bases). Germline V CDR1 and CDR2: SQVTM, ANQGSEA. This CDR3 comprises 14 residues. The V gene lost 0 bases and the J gene lost 1 base, with 9 bases spanning the gap. The CDR3 coding sequence is TGCAGCGTTGAAGATCTGGGGGCCCAAGAGACCCAGTACTTC. It is translated as CSVEDLGAQETQYF.

Written as DNA, the CDR3 is TGTGCCAGCAGTTTCGAACACAGCACAGATACGCAGTATTTT. Encoded protein: CASSFEHSTDTQYF. The chain has TRBV27 and TRBJ2-3; no definite D call. The germline V gene encodes CDR1 MNHEY and CDR2 SMNVEV (reference sequence). Trimming left V 3 bases short and J 0 bases short, with 7 bases between. This CDR3 region has 14 residues.

A remark on this clone: This sample also contains other DNA sequences that code for the same CDR3. The chain is built from TRBV4-1 and TRBJ1-1; D is undetermined. The CDR3 has 13 residues. The germline gives CDR1 MGHRA, CDR2 YSYEKL. V shed 2 bases and J shed 1 base, with 5 bases lying between them. CDR3: CASSQWENTEAFF. The CDR3 coding sequence is TGCGCCAGCAGCCAATGGGAGAACACTGAAGCTTTCTTT.

The gene calls are TRBV5-1 and TRBJ2-5; D is unclear. CDR1 and CDR2 from the germline V gene are SGHRS and YFSETQ. With 7 bases removed from V and 0 bases from J, the gap between germline ends came to 13 bases. The CDR3 runs to 14 residues. The CDR3 region has the DNA TGCGCCAGCGCACCTTTGACGGACCAAGAGACCCAGTACTTC. Amino acid sequence: CASAPLTDQETQYF.

This rearrangement joins TRBV5-6 to TRBJ1-1; no clear D gene. Trimming pared 4 bases from V and 2 bases from J, leaving 6 bases between. This CDR3 has 12 amino acids. The germline CDR1 and CDR2 sequences are SGHDT and YYEEEE. The CDR3 is CASSVDNTEAFF. In nucleotides, the CDR3 is TGTGCCAGCAGCGTCGACAACACTGAAGCTTTCTTT. The whole variable domain, remainder taken from reference TRBV5-6 and TRBJ1-1, is DAGVTQSPTHLIKTRGQQVTLRCSPKSGHDTVSWYQQALGQGPQFIFQYYEEEERQRGNFPDRFSGHQFPNYSSELNVNALLLGDSALYLCASSVDNTEAFFGQGTRLTVV.

J is TRBJ1-2 and V is TRBV7-2, with D unclear. The germline V gene has CDR1 SGHTA and CDR2 FQGNSA. This CDR3 is built from 14 residues. V gave up 2 bases and J gave up 3 bases, with 10 bases separating them. This chain's CDR3 is CASSLFADDYGYTF. Written as DNA, the CDR3 is TGTGCCAGCAGCTTATTTGCAGATGACTATGGCTACACCTTC.

The CDR3: CASSPTSGGEAEQYF. The CDR3 DNA reads TGTGCCAGCAGTCCGACTAGCGGGGGGGAGGCAGAGCAGTACTTC. The genes are TRBV27 and TRBJ2-7, with TRBD2 matching over 14 bases. Losses at the gene ends were 5 bases for V and 7 bases for J; bases not matched to a gene: 7. CDR3 length: 15 residues. The germline V gene has CDR1 MNHEY and CDR2 SMNVEV (reference sequence).

The rearrangement joins TRBV4-1 to TRBJ1-3, with D perhaps matching TRBD1 (6 bases). Germline values: CDR1 MGHRA, CDR2 YSYEKL. Trimming removed 4 bases at V and 0 bases at J, with 13 bases between. The CDR3 length is 16 residues. In DNA, the CDR3 is TGCGCCAGCAGCCCTTCAGCGGGGGCCTCTGGAAACACCATATATTTT. Its translation: CASSPSAGASGNTIYF.

The chain couples TRBV27 to TRBJ2-1; the match to TRBD1 covers 10 bases. CDR1 is MNHEY and CDR2 is SMNVEV in the germline V gene (reference sequence). After removal of 7 bases from V and 6 bases from J, the junction contained 6 bases not matched to a gene. The length of the CDR3 is 14 residues. The CDR3: CASTWTGGSNEQFF. The CDR3 DNA follows: TGTGCCAGCACCTGGACAGGGGGAAGCAATGAGCAGTTCTTC.

To note about this clone: Other DNA sequences in this specimen translate into the identical CDR3. This rearrangement joins TRBV4-1 to TRBJ2-3; 7 nucleotides agree with TRBD2. V dropped 4 bases and J dropped 0; count of bases not matched to a gene: 4. Germline loops: CDR1 MGHRA, CDR2 YSYEKL. The CDR3 is 15 residues long. CDR3 region: CASSLGGSSTDTQYF. DNA for the CDR3: TGCGCCAGCAGCCTCGGGGGGTCTAGCACAGATACGCAGTATTTT.

The CDR3, as DNA: TGTGCCAGCAGTCCCCATGCATCGACTGAAGCTTTCTTT. It translates to CASSPHASTEAFF. The chain employs TRBV27 and TRBJ1-1, with D unclear. CDR3 size: 13 residues. In germline, CDR1 is MNHEY, CDR2 SMNVEV (reference sequence). The ends were cut back, 5 bases at V and 5 bases at J, with 12 bases in the middle.

As for this clone: The junction departs from the called germline gene at one end, perhaps through a read error. The chain combines TRBV27 with TRBJ2-7, with D perhaps TRBD1 (6 bases). Germline lookup yields CDR1 MNHEY and CDR2 SMNVEV (reference sequence). The CDR3 loop spans 12 amino acids. CDR3: CASSLSGGPQKF. The DNA of the CDR3 is TGTGCCAGCAGTTTATCTGGGGGCCCGCAAAAGTTC.

A remark on this clone: Other DNA sequences from this sample encode an identical CDR3 as well. The chain joins TRBV4-1 to TRBJ2-7, with TRBD2 identical over 7 bases. The germline gives CDR1 MGHRA, CDR2 YSYEKL. There are 16 residues in the CDR3. V was pared by 0 bases and J by 1 base, with 6 bases of the junction left unmatched. CDR3: CASSQDLGEGSYEQYF. DNA of the CDR3: TGCGCCAGCAGCCAAGATCTGGGGGAGGGATCCTACGAGCAGTACTTC.

The J gene is TRBJ1-4, the V gene TRBV7-9; the D is unclear. Germline values: CDR1 SEHNR, CDR2 FQNEAQ (reference sequence). Trimming removed 0 bases from V and 8 bases from J, with 10 bases in between. The CDR3 runs to 14 residues. The CDR3 bases are TGTGCCAGCAGCTTAGCTACGGGCCAGGAAAAACTGTTTTTT. Translated: CASSLATGQEKLFF.